This paragraph reports one T cell receptor beta chain. Each CDR3 protein is one row after TCRdb ran MiXCR on the reads. The sample includes some 300,000 distinct CDR3 sequences, about 13% of them seen just once. This sample was taken from a study of T cell repertoires in cytomegalovirus infection. The sequence was obtained from a human donor in good health (CMV status not recorded). Some clones in this sample may be carry-over from other donors' samples. Sequencing was carried out using PBMCs.

This CDR3 is CASRNLRTGKETQYF. DNA of the CDR3: TGTGCCAGCAGGAACCTGAGGACAGGCAAAGAGACCCAGTACTTC. The genes are TRBV2 and TRBJ2-5, with 7 bases aligning to TRBD1. Germline CDR1 SNHLY, CDR2 FYNNEI. V lost 6 bases and J lost 3; bases outside the gene matches: 10. The CDR3 runs 15 residues.